This T cell receptor (beta chain) was captured in a study of naive and memory T cell subsets. Study outcomes and limitations: Diversity fell and Gini index rose from naive through CM, EM, EMRA. No ground truth validated the naive and memory repertoire findings.

CD8 T cells were positively selected from what remained after CD4 positive selection. Cells stained for CD3, CD4, CD8, CD45RA, CD27 and viability were sorted into four CD45RA/CD27 subsets. Per the germline V gene, CDR1 is DFQATT and CDR2 is SNEGSKA (reference sequence). V gave up 1 base and J gave up 10 bases; unmatched junction bases: 8. CDR3 length equals 14 residues. The beta constant-region primer was an equimolar mix of two oligonucleotides covering TRBC1 and TRBC2. Ligated cDNA was amplified by four rounds of PCR with nested alpha and beta constant-region primers and SP2. Each CDR3 protein is one row after TCRdb ran MiXCR on the UMI-ligation and nested PCR reads. This table has about 120,000 distinct CDR3 sequences, 36% appearing once. Relative to its sample, this clonotype is medium-sized. Its antigen remains unidentified.

The V and J genes are TRBV20-1 and TRBJ2-1; 9 nucleotides line up with TRBD1. This TCR came from a human donor in good health. Source material: central memory CD4+ T cells from blood. The CDR3 coding sequence is TGCAGTGCTAGAGTTGGACAGGGGATGGGCGAGCAGTTCTTC. It translates to CSARVGQGMGEQFF.